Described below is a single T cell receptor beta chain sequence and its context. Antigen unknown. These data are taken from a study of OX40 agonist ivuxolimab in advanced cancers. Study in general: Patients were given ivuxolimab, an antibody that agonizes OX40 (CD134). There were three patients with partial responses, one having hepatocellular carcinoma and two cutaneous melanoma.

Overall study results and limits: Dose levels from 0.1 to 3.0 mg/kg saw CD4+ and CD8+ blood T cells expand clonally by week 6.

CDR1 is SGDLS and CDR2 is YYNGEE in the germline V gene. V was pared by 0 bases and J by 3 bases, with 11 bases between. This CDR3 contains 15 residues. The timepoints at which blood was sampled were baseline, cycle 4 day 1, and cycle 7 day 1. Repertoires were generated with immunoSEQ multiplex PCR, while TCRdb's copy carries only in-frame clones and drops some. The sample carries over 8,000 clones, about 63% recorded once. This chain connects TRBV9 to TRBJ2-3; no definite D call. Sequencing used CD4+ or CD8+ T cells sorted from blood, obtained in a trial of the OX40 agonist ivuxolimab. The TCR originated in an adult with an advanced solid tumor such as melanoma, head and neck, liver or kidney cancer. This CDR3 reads CASSVDDGRTDTQYF. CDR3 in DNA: TGTGCCAGCAGCGTAGACGACGGCAGGACAGATACGCAGTATTTT.